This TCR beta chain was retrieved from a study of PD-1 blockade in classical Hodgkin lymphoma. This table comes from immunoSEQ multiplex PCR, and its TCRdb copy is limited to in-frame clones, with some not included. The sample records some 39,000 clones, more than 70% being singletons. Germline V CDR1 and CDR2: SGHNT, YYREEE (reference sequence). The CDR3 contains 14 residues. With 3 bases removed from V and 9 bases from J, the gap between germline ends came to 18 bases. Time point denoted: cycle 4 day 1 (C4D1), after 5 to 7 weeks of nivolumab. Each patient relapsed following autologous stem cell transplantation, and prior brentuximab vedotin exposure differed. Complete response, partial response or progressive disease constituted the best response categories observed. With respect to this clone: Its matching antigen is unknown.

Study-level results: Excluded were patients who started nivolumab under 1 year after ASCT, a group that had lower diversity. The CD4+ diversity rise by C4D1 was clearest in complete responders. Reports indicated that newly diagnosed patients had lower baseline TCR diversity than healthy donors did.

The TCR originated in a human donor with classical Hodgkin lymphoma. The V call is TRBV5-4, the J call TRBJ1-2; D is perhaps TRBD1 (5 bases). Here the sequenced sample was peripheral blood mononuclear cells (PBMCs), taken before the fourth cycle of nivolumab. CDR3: CASSSGVREGSYTF. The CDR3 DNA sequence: TGTGCCAGCAGCTCGGGCGTGAGGGAGGGGAGCTACACCTTC. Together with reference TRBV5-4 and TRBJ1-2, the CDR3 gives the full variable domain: ETGVTQSPTHLIKTRGQQVTLRCSSQSGHNTVSWYQQALGQGPQFIFQYYREEENGRGNFPPRFSGLQFPNYSSELNVNALELDDSALYLCASSSGVREGSYTFGSGTRLTVV.